This T cell receptor beta chain was sequenced for a study of T cells in localized non-small cell lung cancer. Findings and limits, study-wide: There were a median 57 of the top 100 tumor clones appearing in adjacent lung. It was uninvolved adjacent lung that showed the highest T cell clonality, exceeding tumor.

The table came from immunoSEQ multiplex PCR; TCRdb's copy has only in-frame clones and leaves some out. Found here are tens of thousands of clones, roughly 90% of them singletons; the top ten hold roughly 6.2%. This CDR3 comprises 13 residues. Trimming shortened V by 7 bases and J by 3 bases, and 11 bases separated the two germline ends. Germline assignment: CDR1 LNHDA and CDR2 SQIVND (reference sequence). Details on this clone: Its specificity is not known.

The J gene is TRBJ2-3, the V gene TRBV19; tentative D call: TRBD2 (6 bases). The sample in question was PBMCs, obtained before any cancer treatment. The sequence was collected from a man between 40 and 69 years old with stage II lung adenocarcinoma. The CDR3 DNA sequence: TGTGCCAGTAACGGGAGAACGACAGATACGCAGTATTTT. This codes for CASNGRTTDTQYF.